Presented here are 27 T cell receptor beta chains from one specimen sequenced in a study of cytomegalovirus exposure and HLA in healthy donors. The PCR used 60 Vbeta and 13 Jbeta primers. Sequenced by immunoSEQ multiplex PCR; TCRdb stores in-frame clones only, minus some. Here the sample spans approximately 190,000 clones, 82% being singletons. Source material: PBMCs. These receptors originate from a woman aged 18-30 years in good health and CMV-seronegative.

The rearrangement links TRBV7-6 to TRBJ1-4; 7 nucleotides match TRBD1. Per the germline V gene, CDR1 is SGHVS and CDR2 is FNYEAQ. Losses at the gene ends were 4 bases for V and 8 bases for J; bases not matched to a gene: 7. CDR3 length: 14 amino acids. CDR3 DNA: TGTGCCAGCAGCTCCGGGACAGTTAAAGAAAAACTGTTTTTT. As protein: CASSSGTVKEKLFF.

The chain carries TRBV6-6 and TRBJ2-7; D is perhaps TRBD1 (6 bases). CDR1 is MNHNY and CDR2 is SVGAGI in the germline V gene (reference sequence). Trimming stripped 3 bases from V and 6 bases from J, with 9 bases between. The CDR3 is made up of 12 amino acids. The CDR3 DNA follows: TGTGCCAGCAGTTATTTCAGGGGCGAGCAGTACTTC. Translation: CASSYFRGEQYF.

The chain links TRBV2 to TRBJ2-1, with D maybe TRBD2 (5 bases). V lost 8 bases to trimming and J lost 4 bases, with 9 bases between them. CDR1 is SNHLY, CDR2 FYNNEI, per germline. CDR3 length: 12 amino acids. CDR3 nucleotide sequence: TGTGCCAGCCTCCGGGGATACAATGAGCAGTTCTTC. Encoded protein: CASLRGYNEQFF.

The chain is built from TRBV12-5 and TRBJ1-1; D not certain. CDR1 is LGHNT and CDR2 is FRNRAP in the germline V gene. The germline V and J ends were trimmed by 0 bases and 8 bases, with 13 bases remaining between them. The CDR3 covers 14 residues. The CDR3 spells CASGLVWEGKEAFF. CDR3 DNA sequence: TGTGCTAGTGGTTTGGTATGGGAGGGTAAGGAAGCTTTCTTT.

The chain uses TRBV12-5 and TRBJ1-4; D remains ambiguous. The CDR3 is 13 amino acids. Germline V CDR1 and CDR2: LGHNT, FRNRAP. Deletions cut 1 base from V and 3 bases from J, with 3 bases between. The CDR3 region has the DNA TGTGCTAGTGGTTTGGGAGCTAATGAAAAACTGTTTTTT. This encodes CASGLGANEKLFF.

V is TRBV7-3 and J is TRBJ2-7; 10 bases are a match to TRBD2. This CDR3 is built from 17 residues. Germline trimming cut 5 bases from V and 3 bases from J; bases unmatched to any gene: 13. CDR1 is SGHTA and CDR2 is FQGTGA in the germline V gene. The CDR3 spells CASSLGSGRGKDYEQYF. CDR3 nucleotides: TGTGCCAGCAGCCTGGGGAGCGGGAGGGGTAAGGACTACGAGCAGTACTTC.

The CDR3 DNA reads as TGTGCCAGCAGCTTAGGGGACAGGCTTACTGAAGCTTTCTTT. Amino acids: CASSLGDRLTEAFF. V and J are TRBV11-2 and TRBJ1-1; 8 positions agree with TRBD1. The trim removed 1 base at V and 5 bases at J, leaving 3 bases unmatched. CDR1 and CDR2 (germline): SGHAT, FQNNGV. CDR3 size: 14 residues.

The chain uses TRBV10-1 and TRBJ2-2, with D perhaps TRBD2 (5 bases). V was shortened by 2 bases and J by 1 base, with 11 bases between the two germline ends. The CDR3 is 16 residues long. Germline lookup yields CDR1 WNHNN and CDR2 SYGVQD (reference sequence). The CDR3 protein is CASSESPGKNTGELFF. CDR3 nucleotide sequence: TGCGCCAGCAGTGAGAGTCCGGGAAAGAACACCGGGGAGCTGTTTTTT.

The chain recombines TRBV7-9 with TRBJ1-2; possibly TRBD1 for D (5 bases). CDR1 SEHNR and CDR2 FQNEAQ come from the germline V gene (reference sequence). CDR3 length: 14 residues. V lost 0 bases and J lost 4, with 9 bases in between. The CDR3 sequence is CASSLADRTYGYTF. CDR3 bases: TGTGCCAGCAGCTTAGCCGACAGAACCTATGGCTACACCTTC.

Note on this clone: The sample contains more than one DNA sequence encoding this CDR3. V usage is TRBV25-1 and J usage is TRBJ2-5; 8 nucleotides agree with TRBD2. CDR1 is MGHDK, CDR2 SYGVNS, per germline. The CDR3 consists of 15 residues. V shed 6 bases and J 1 base; nucleotides not matched to a gene: 7. The CDR3: CASRRSTSGQETQYF. In DNA form, the CDR3 reads TGTGCCAGCAGGAGAAGCACTAGCGGCCAAGAGACCCAGTACTTC.

The chain joins TRBV15 to TRBJ2-7, with 8 positions matching TRBD2. Trimming removed 0 bases from V and 1 base from J; junction bases left unmatched: 5. The CDR3 runs 16 residues. CDR1 is LNHNV and CDR2 is YYDKDF in the germline V gene (reference sequence). The CDR3: CATSRDWSGGSYEQYF. The CDR3 DNA sequence: TGTGCCACCAGCAGAGATTGGAGCGGGGGTTCCTACGAGCAGTACTTC.

V and J are TRBV2 and TRBJ1-1; D not certain. The CDR3 is made up of 14 amino acids. Trimming removed 5 bases at V and 1 base at J, with 11 bases between. From germline, CDR1 is SNHLY and CDR2 FYNNEI. The CDR3 DNA reads as TGTGCCAGCAGTCAAAGAGCGGGGAACACTGAAGCTTTCTTT. Its protein is CASSQRAGNTEAFF.

In its sample, this clone was seen once. In nucleotides, the CDR3 is TGTGCCAGCAGCGCATCACATCTAGCCAAAAACATTCAGTACTTC. Protein sequence: CASSASHLAKNIQYF. This sequence joins TRBV7-9 and TRBJ2-4, with unresolved D. This CDR3 is 15 amino acids long. Germline-derived CDR1 and CDR2 are SEHNR and FQNEAQ (reference sequence). Trimming cost V 5 bases and J 0 bases, with 11 bases left between them.

The rearrangement joins TRBV28 to TRBJ2-7; D perhaps matches TRBD1 (6 bases). V was cut by 5 bases and J by 4 bases, with 18 bases left in between. Germline V gene lookup returns CDR1 MDHEN and CDR2 SYDVKM. The CDR3 is made up of 15 amino acids. Here the CDR3 reads CASSPLDRTGYEQYF. The CDR3 DNA is TGTGCCAGCAGTCCCCTCGACAGGACGGGTTACGAGCAGTACTTC.

V usage is TRBV6-1 and J usage is TRBJ2-7; D perhaps matches TRBD2 (5 bases). Trimming cost V 5 bases and J 4 bases, with 15 bases left between them. The CDR3 length is 14 residues. Germline CDR1 is MNHNS and CDR2 is SASEGT. The CDR3, as DNA: TGTGCCAGCAGTAGCGGCAGGACCGCTTACGAGCAGTACTTC. It translates to CASSSGRTAYEQYF.

In nucleotides, the CDR3 is TGTGCCAGCAGTCGGACAGCCGATACGCAGTATTTT. This encodes CASSRTADTQYF. This chain uses TRBV6-6 with TRBJ2-3, with D perhaps matching TRBD1 (6 bases). This CDR3 is built from 12 residues. Deletions cut 5 bases from V and 6 bases from J, with 9 bases between. Germline assignment: CDR1 MNHNY and CDR2 SVGAGI (reference sequence).

J is TRBJ1-4 and V is TRBV5-4, with D perhaps TRBD1 (6 bases). This CDR3 is 14 amino acids long. V dropped 2 bases and J dropped 8 bases, with 13 bases sitting between them. Germline CDR1 and CDR2: SGHNT and YYREEE (reference sequence). CDR3 residues: CASSFGQGQEKLFF. DNA of the CDR3: TGTGCCAGCAGCTTCGGGCAGGGGCAAGAAAAACTGTTTTTT.

CDR3 in DNA: TGTGCCAGCTCACAAGAGGGAATGAACACTGAAGCTTTCTTT. As protein: CASSQEGMNTEAFF. V gene TRBV18 combines with J gene TRBJ1-1; D ambiguous. Germline V CDR1 and CDR2: KGHSH, LQKENI. The CDR3 is made up of 14 amino acids. The germline V and J ends were trimmed by 4 bases and 0 bases, with 9 bases remaining between them.

The chain has TRBV6-1 and TRBJ2-1, with 8 bases fitting TRBD1. The junction had 2 bases not matched to a gene; V was cut back by 1 base and J by 0 bases. The CDR3 has 16 amino acids. CDR1 is MNHNS and CDR2 is SASEGT in the germline V gene. CDR3 loop: CASSEGTGGSYNEQFF. DNA for the CDR3: TGTGCCAGCAGTGAAGGAACAGGGGGCTCCTACAATGAGCAGTTCTTC.

The rearrangement uses TRBV6-5 and TRBJ2-2, with D perhaps TRBD1 (6 bases). Trimming took 6 bases from V and 1 from J, leaving 12 bases between them. Germline V gene sequence: CDR1 MNHEY, CDR2 SVGAGI. The CDR3 loop spans 15 amino acids. This CDR3 is CASRPMDRNTGELFF. DNA for the CDR3: TGTGCCAGCAGGCCAATGGACAGGAACACCGGGGAGCTGTTTTTT.

The chain uses TRBV28 and TRBJ1-5; a possible D gene is TRBD1 (6 bases). In germline, CDR1 is MDHEN, CDR2 SYDVKM. The CDR3 is 16 amino acids. V was cut by 7 bases and J by 0 bases, with 16 bases left in between. CDR3 in DNA: TGTGCCAGCACCCCACGGCGGGGGCGTAGCAATCAGCCCCAGCATTTT. Protein product: CASTPRRGRSNQPQHF. Complete variable domain (other parts from reference TRBV28 and TRBJ1-5): DVKVTQSSRYLVKRTGEKVFLECVQDMDHENMFWYRQDPGLGLRLIYFSYDVKMKEKGDIPEGYSVSREKKERFSLILESASTNQTSMYLCASTPRRGRSNQPQHFGDGTRLSIL.

This chain links TRBV6-5 with TRBJ2-7; D possibly corresponds to TRBD1 (6 bases). CDR3 length equals 15 residues. Deletions cut 0 bases from V and 0 bases from J, with 9 bases between. Germline V CDR1 and CDR2: MNHEY, SVGAGI. The CDR3 spells CASSYSPDSSYEQYF. The DNA for the CDR3 is TGTGCCAGCAGTTACTCACCGGACAGCTCCTACGAGCAGTACTTC.

The J gene is TRBJ1-4, the V gene TRBV25-1; TRBD1 matches 8 bases. Trimming cost V 3 bases and J 5 bases; bases outside gene matches: 5. The CDR3 has 15 amino acids. In germline, CDR1 is MGHDK, CDR2 SYGVNS. As DNA, the CDR3 is TGTGCCAGCAGTGACTACAGGGACAGGAATGAAAAACTGTTTTTT. The encoded protein is CASSDYRDRNEKLFF.

The chain has TRBV9 and TRBJ1-4; maybe TRBD1 (5 bases). The V end was cut by 4 bases, the J end by 6 bases, with 19 bases between. The germline CDR1 and CDR2 sequences are SGDLS and YYNGEE. This CDR3 region has 16 residues. CDR3 loop: CASSPPSWGGYEKLFF. The CDR3 nucleotides are TGTGCCAGCAGCCCTCCCTCATGGGGGGGATATGAAAAACTGTTTTTT.

This sequence joins TRBV5-1 and TRBJ1-6; no definite D call. Germline assignment: CDR1 SGHRS and CDR2 YFSETQ. The V and J ends lost 4 bases and 6 bases respectively, with 11 bases between them. The CDR3 extends over 14 amino acids. In DNA, the CDR3 is TGCGCCAGCAGCCCCGGCACAGCTAATTCACCCCTCCACTTT. It is translated as CASSPGTANSPLHF.

This sequence joins TRBV18 and TRBJ1-1; tentatively, D is TRBD1 (5 bases). CDR3 length: 15 residues. V was pared by 4 bases and J by 1 base, with 13 bases between. Looked up from germline, CDR1 is KGHSH and CDR2 is LQKENI. CDR3 sequence (DNA): TGTGCCAGCTCACTACGACGACAGTCGAACACTGAAGCTTTCTTT. This gives the protein CASSLRRQSNTEAFF.

V gene TRBV19 combines with J gene TRBJ2-2; D not certain. The CDR3 runs 13 residues. Trimming cost V 4 bases and J 3 bases, with 6 bases left between them. The germline V gene encodes CDR1 LNHDA and CDR2 SQIVND (reference sequence). CDR3 residues: CASSTFYTGELFF. CDR3 bases: TGTGCCAGTAGTACCTTCTACACCGGGGAGCTGTTTTTT.